The next 16 T cell receptor beta chains were all read from a single sample in a study of shared clonotypes between healthy human individuals. The repertoire was sequenced with immunoSEQ multiplex PCR; TCRdb's copy has only in-frame clones and lacks some. The repertoire has approximately 500,000 clones, about 78% of them found once; the top ten carry about 12%. The sequenced sample was PBMCs. The receptors were sampled from a woman in her 40s in good health. Some clones in this sample may be carry-over from other donors' samples.

This chain links TRBV5-5 with TRBJ2-1; the match to TRBD2 covers 13 bases. This CDR3 is 15 amino acids long. Trimming took 4 bases from V and 4 from J; bases not matched to a gene: 2. The germline gives CDR1 SGHKS, CDR2 YYEKEE (reference sequence). The CDR3 nucleotides are TGTGCCAGCAGCCAGGGACTAGCGGGGTACAATGAGCAGTTCTTC. This gives the protein CASSQGLAGYNEQFF. The full variable domain, completed using reference TRBV5-5 and TRBJ2-1, is DAGVTQSPTHLIKTRGQQVTLRCSPISGHKSVSWYQQVLGQGPQFIFQYYEKEERGRGNFPDRFSARQFPNYSSELNVNALLLGDSALYLCASSQGLAGYNEQFFGPGTRLTVL.

The sample holds one count of this clone. The V gene is TRBV7-9, the J gene TRBJ1-2, with TRBD1 identical over 8 bases. Germline values: CDR1 SEHNR, CDR2 FQNEAQ (reference sequence). The CDR3 has 13 residues. With 7 bases clipped from V and 3 bases from J, the junction kept 4 bases outside the gene matches. CDR3 region: CASTTGGDYGYTF. DNA of the CDR3: TGTGCCAGCACCACAGGGGGGGACTATGGCTACACCTTC.

The rearrangement uses TRBV5-1 and TRBJ2-7; 9 bases match TRBD1. V lost 1 base and J lost 4; bases outside the gene matches: 6. CDR3 length equals 15 residues. Germline lookup yields CDR1 SGHRS and CDR2 YFSETQ. The CDR3 coding sequence is TGCGCCAGCAGCTTGAACAGGGGGCTCATGTACGAGCAGTACTTC. Protein product: CASSLNRGLMYEQYF.

This clone showed up just a few times. The chain couples TRBV2 to TRBJ1-5, with D perhaps matching TRBD1 (5 bases). The CDR3 totals 14 residues. Looked up from germline, CDR1 is SNHLY and CDR2 is FYNNEI. The ends were cut back, 8 bases at V and 7 bases at J, with 18 bases in the middle. Here the CDR3 reads CASGGSAARQPQHF. CDR3 in DNA: TGTGCCAGCGGGGGGAGCGCCGCCCGACAGCCCCAGCATTTT.

The chain employs TRBV19 and TRBJ1-4, with TRBD1 identical over 7 bases. The CDR3 length is 14 residues. V lost 6 bases and J lost 7; bases outside the gene matches: 8. Germline V lookup: CDR1 LNHDA, CDR2 SQIVND (reference sequence). CDR3 sequence reads: CASRSTGVREKLFF. The DNA of the CDR3 is TGTGCCAGTAGGAGTACAGGGGTTCGTGAAAAACTGTTTTTT.

V usage is TRBV7-2 and J usage is TRBJ2-3; 10 bases line up with TRBD1. J lost 7 bases, V lost 5 bases, and 6 bases had no gene match. CDR3 size: 14 residues. Germline V lookup: CDR1 SGHTA, CDR2 FQGNSA. CDR3 DNA: TGTGCCAGCAGCGGGGACAGGGGCCGAAATACGCAGTATTTT. Its protein is CASSGDRGRNTQYF. The whole variable domain, remainder taken from reference TRBV7-2 and TRBJ2-3, is GAGVSQSPSNKVTEKGKDVELRCDPISGHTALYWYRQSLGQGLEFLIYFQGNSAPDKSGLPSDRFSAERTGGSVSTLTIQRTQQEDSAVYLCASSGDRGRNTQYFGPGTRLTVL.

The genes are TRBV19 and TRBJ1-3; D is ambiguous. The germline CDR1 and CDR2 sequences are LNHDA and SQIVND (reference sequence). V was cut by 2 bases and J by 0 bases, with 8 bases left in between. This CDR3 region has 15 residues. The CDR3 loop reads CASSITGNSGNTIYF. In DNA form, the CDR3 reads TGTGCCAGTAGTATAACCGGGAACTCTGGAAACACCATATATTTT.

V usage is TRBV27 and J usage is TRBJ2-2; D uncertain. With 5 bases removed from V and 1 base from J, the gap between germline ends came to 2 bases. The germline CDR1 and CDR2 sequences are MNHEY and SMNVEV (reference sequence). This CDR3 has 12 residues. CDR3 nucleotides: TGTGCCAGCAGTAAGAACACCGGGGAGCTGTTTTTT. This encodes CASSKNTGELFF.

This clone was observed a few times. The V gene is TRBV4-2, the J gene TRBJ2-1; TRBD2 is a possible D gene (7 bases). V was pared by 4 bases and J by 6 bases, with 16 bases between. There are 15 residues in the CDR3. The germline CDR1 and CDR2 sequences are LGHNA and YNFKEQ. The CDR3 here is CASSPMRGGTNEQFF. The CDR3 nucleotides are TGTGCCAGCAGCCCCATGAGGGGGGGGACCAATGAGCAGTTCTTC.

The chain links TRBV9 to TRBJ1-1; D is unclear. The CDR3 is 13 residues long. V lost 3 bases and J 1 base, leaving 7 bases between the germline ends. The germline CDR1 and CDR2 sequences are SGDLS and YYNGEE. CDR3 nucleotides: TGTGCCAGCAGCGCTAATACGAACACTGAAGCTTTCTTT. Translation gives CASSANTNTEAFF.

V and J are TRBV6-5 and TRBJ2-1, with D possibly being TRBD1 or TRBD2 (5 bases each). V lost 10 bases, J lost 0 bases, and 13 bases lay in between. This CDR3 is built from 14 residues. Germline V gene lookup returns CDR1 MNHEY and CDR2 SVGAGI. This CDR3 reads CATGTGLSYNEQFF. The CDR3 coding sequence is TGTGCCACCGGGACGGGCCTCTCCTACAATGAGCAGTTCTTC.

V and J are TRBV15 and TRBJ1-2; 9 positions agree with TRBD1. The length of the CDR3 is 19 residues. J gave up 4 bases and V 0 bases, and 15 bases lay outside the gene matches. Germline values: CDR1 LNHNV, CDR2 YYDKDF (reference sequence). CDR3 in DNA: TGTGCCACCAGCAGAGATCGACCCCCAACAGGGGGCTACATCTATGGCTACACCTTC. Amino acid sequence: CATSRDRPPTGGYIYGYTF.

This clone appeared a few times. V usage is TRBV6-1 and J usage is TRBJ2-7; D unclear. The CDR3 spans 13 residues. V was pared by 4 bases and J by 3 bases, with 10 bases between. In germline, CDR1 is MNHNS, CDR2 SASEGT. The DNA for the CDR3 is TGTGCCAGCAGTGCCGGGTCGGGCTACGAGCAGTACTTC. This translates into CASSAGSGYEQYF.

The chain carries TRBV4-2 and TRBJ1-2; D remains ambiguous. Germline CDR1 is LGHNA and CDR2 is YNFKEQ. This CDR3 region has 14 residues. Trimming stripped 1 base from V and 2 bases from J, with 8 bases between. The CDR3 nucleotides read TGTGCCAGCAGCCAAGCATCAGGAAACTATGGCTACACCTTC. This sequence encodes CASSQASGNYGYTF.

The chain links TRBV19 to TRBJ2-7; the D is unclear. This CDR3 region has 14 residues. Germline values: CDR1 LNHDA, CDR2 SQIVND (reference sequence). The V end lost 1 base, the J end lost 0 bases, and 7 bases lay between the germline ends. CDR3: CASSIGANSYEQYF. As DNA, the CDR3 is TGTGCCAGTAGTATAGGGGCAAACTCCTACGAGCAGTACTTC.

The rearrangement links TRBV29-1 to TRBJ1-1, with D possibly TRBD1 on 5 matching bases. With 4 bases removed from V and 3 bases from J, the gap between germline ends came to 9 bases. The CDR3 loop spans 12 amino acids. CDR1 is SQVTM and CDR2 is ANQGSEA in the germline V gene. In nucleotides, the CDR3 is TGCAGCGTTGCGGGGGGGGACACTGAAGCTTTCTTT. Its protein is CSVAGGDTEAFF.